This note documents a single TCR beta chain sequence. The data were taken from a study of T cell changes during pregnancy in multiple sclerosis. Some clones are missing from TCRdb's copy, which holds only in-frame ones; the method was immunoSEQ multiplex PCR. The table has about 76,000 clones, around 93% seen once; the top ten hold around 2.3%. The CDR3 loop spans 20 amino acids. Trimming at V came to 5 bases and at J to 0 bases, leaving 21 bases not matched to a gene. The germline V gene has CDR1 SGHRS and CDR2 YFSETQ. The chain employs TRBV5-1 and TRBJ1-1; TRBD1 aligns across 8 bases. The material sequenced was peripheral blood, taken in the second trimester of pregnancy. This TCR was sampled from a female donor with multiple sclerosis, enrolled in a pregnancy study. CDR3 amino acids: CASRFRFPRNRQGMNTEAFF. CDR3 in DNA: TGCGCCAGCAGGTTCAGGTTCCCCCGAAACAGACAGGGGATGAACACTGAAGCTTTCTTT.